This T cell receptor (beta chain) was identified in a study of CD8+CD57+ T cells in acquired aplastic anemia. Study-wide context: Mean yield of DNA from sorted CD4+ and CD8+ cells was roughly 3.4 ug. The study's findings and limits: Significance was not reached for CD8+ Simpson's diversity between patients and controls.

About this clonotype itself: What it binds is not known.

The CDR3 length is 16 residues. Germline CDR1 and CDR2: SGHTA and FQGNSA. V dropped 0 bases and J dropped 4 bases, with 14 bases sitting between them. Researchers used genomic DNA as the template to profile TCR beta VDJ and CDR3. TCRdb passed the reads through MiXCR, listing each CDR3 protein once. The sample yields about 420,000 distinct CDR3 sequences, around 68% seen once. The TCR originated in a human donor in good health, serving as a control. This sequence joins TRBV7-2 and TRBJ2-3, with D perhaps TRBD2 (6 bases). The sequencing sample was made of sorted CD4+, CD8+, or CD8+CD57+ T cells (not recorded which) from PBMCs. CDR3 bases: TGTGCCAGCAGCTTAGCGGGGGGTCCTCCGGCAGATACGCAGTATTTT. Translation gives CASSLAGGPPADTQYF.